The next 20 T cell receptor beta chains were all read from a single sample in a study of T cell changes during pregnancy in multiple sclerosis. Data came from immunoSEQ multiplex PCR; TCRdb stores just in-frame clones and leaves some out. The table includes around 60,000 clones, 80% to 90% detected once. The starting material was peripheral blood, obtained in the first trimester of pregnancy. Receptors were obtained from a female donor with multiple sclerosis, enrolled in a pregnancy study.

The V call is TRBV5-6, the J call TRBJ1-1, with unresolved D. CDR1 and CDR2 (germline): SGHDT, YYEEEE. This CDR3 spans 14 amino acids. Trimming left V 4 bases short and J 0 bases short, with 10 bases between. The CDR3 is CASSPGPLNTEAFF. In nucleotides, the CDR3 is TGTGCCAGCAGCCCCGGTCCCTTGAACACTGAAGCTTTCTTT.

The rearrangement links TRBV2 to TRBJ1-2; possibly TRBD1 for D (5 bases). The CDR3 has 11 residues. V dropped 8 bases and J dropped 5 bases, with 9 bases sitting between them. Germline V gene sequence: CDR1 SNHLY, CDR2 FYNNEI. This CDR3 reads CASDSTYGYTF. CDR3 bases: TGTGCCAGCGACAGTACTTATGGCTACACCTTC.

V is TRBV25-1 and J is TRBJ2-7, with D perhaps TRBD1 (6 bases). This CDR3 is 13 amino acids long. Trimming pared 6 bases from V and 1 base from J, leaving 10 bases between. Germline V lookup: CDR1 MGHDK, CDR2 SYGVNS. The CDR3 here is CASRLGHSYEQYF. CDR3 coding DNA: TGTGCCAGCAGACTGGGACATTCCTACGAGCAGTACTTC.

V and J are TRBV15 and TRBJ2-3; 8 bases match TRBD2. The CDR3 sequence is 18 residues long. V was clipped by 1 base and J by 4 bases; unmatched bases: 13. Germline CDR1 LNHNV, CDR2 YYDKDF (reference sequence). The chain's CDR3 is CATSRVPRESGGADTQYF. CDR3 nucleotide sequence: TGTGCCACCAGCAGAGTCCCTCGGGAAAGCGGGGGCGCAGATACGCAGTATTTT.

The rearrangement joins TRBV18 to TRBJ1-2, with a weak D call TRBD1 (6 bases). V lost 3 bases and J 4 bases, leaving 15 bases between the germline ends. The germline V gene encodes CDR1 KGHSH and CDR2 LQKENI. The CDR3 has 15 amino acids. The CDR3 DNA follows: TGTGCCAGCTCACCGGTCAACAGGGCCCCCTATGGCTACACCTTC. Translated: CASSPVNRAPYGYTF.

The rearrangement uses TRBV6-4 and TRBJ2-3, with TRBD2 matching 9 bases. V trimming: 0 bases; J trimming: 7 bases; junction bases outside the gene matches: 23. Germline assignment: CDR1 MRHNA and CDR2 SNTAGT. The CDR3 length is 21 residues. The CDR3 nucleotides read TGTGCCAGCAGTGACTCGACCGGTCGCTTAGCCAGCGGGGGGCTTAGGCATACGCAGTATTTT. Residues: CASSDSTGRLASGGLRHTQYF.

The chain joins TRBV6-5 to TRBJ1-1; TRBD1 might be the D (5 bases). This CDR3 is built from 13 residues. Germline CDR1 and CDR2: MNHEY and SVGAGI. Trimming took 7 bases from V and 6 from J, leaving 15 bases between them. CDR3 coding DNA: TGTGCCAGCAACGCGGTAAGGGGCGCTGAAGCTTTCTTT. Translation: CASNAVRGAEAFF.

V and J are TRBV11-2 and TRBJ2-1; D uncertain. Looked up from germline, CDR1 is SGHAT and CDR2 is FQNNGV. V was shortened by 4 bases and J by 4 bases, with 8 bases between the two germline ends. The CDR3 totals 13 residues. The CDR3 region has the DNA TGTGCCAGCAGCTGGAGTCGTTACAATGAGCAGTTCTTC. Its translation: CASSWSRYNEQFF.

This chain links TRBV7-2 with TRBJ1-5; 11 bases align to TRBD1. V gave up 0 bases and J gave up 6 bases; unmatched junction bases: 4. The germline CDR1 and CDR2 sequences are SGHTA and FQGNSA. The CDR3 loop spans 16 amino acids. The chain's CDR3 is CASSLAWTGGFQPQHF. The CDR3 DNA sequence: TGTGCCAGCAGCTTAGCGTGGACAGGGGGCTTTCAGCCCCAGCATTTT.

V is TRBV7-2 and J is TRBJ2-1, with D maybe TRBD1 (6 bases). Germline V gene sequence: CDR1 SGHTA, CDR2 FQGNSA. This CDR3 region has 11 residues. Trimming shortened V by 5 bases and J by 9 bases, and 8 bases separated the two germline ends. Here the CDR3 DNA reads TGTGCCAGCAGCCCGGACAGTGAGCAGTTCTTC. Amino acid sequence: CASSPDSEQFF.

The chain couples TRBV27 to TRBJ2-7, with 7 nucleotides matching TRBD1. J lost 3 bases, V lost 2 bases, and 10 bases had no gene match. This CDR3 has 16 amino acids. Germline loops: CDR1 MNHEY, CDR2 SMNVEV (reference sequence). The CDR3 bases are TGTGCCAGCAGTTTAGGTTCGACAGGGCTTTACTACGAGCAGTACTTC. This encodes CASSLGSTGLYYEQYF.

The rearrangement joins TRBV6-4 to TRBJ1-5; 7 bases are shared with TRBD1. The germline V gene encodes CDR1 MRHNA and CDR2 SNTAGT. The V segment lost 0 bases and the J segment 7 bases; nucleotides outside the gene matches: 9. This CDR3 comprises 16 residues. The CDR3 loop reads CASSDSAAGGSQPQHF. Here the CDR3 DNA reads TGTGCCAGCAGTGACTCAGCGGCAGGGGGAAGCCAGCCCCAGCATTTT.

J is TRBJ2-3 and V is TRBV7-9; tentatively, D is TRBD2 (6 bases). V lost 5 bases and J lost 2, with 14 bases in between. The CDR3 extends over 15 amino acids. The germline V gene encodes CDR1 SEHNR and CDR2 FQNEAQ (reference sequence). The DNA for the CDR3 is TGTGCCAGCAGCCGGGACTCCCGAGCCACAGATACGCAGTATTTT. It codes for CASSRDSRATDTQYF.

The V and J genes are TRBV5-8 and TRBJ2-4, with 8 nucleotides matching TRBD2. Germline values: CDR1 SGHTS, CDR2 YDEGEE. CDR3 length equals 17 residues. V lost 4 bases to trimming and J lost 8 bases; unmatched junction nucleotides: 17. The CDR3 reads CASSPLGASGWSDIQYF. The CDR3 nucleotides are TGTGCCAGCAGCCCCTTGGGTGCTAGCGGGTGGTCGGACATTCAGTACTTC.

The chain employs TRBV18 and TRBJ2-1; 8 nucleotides align to TRBD1. The length of the CDR3 is 16 residues. Germline lookup yields CDR1 KGHSH and CDR2 LQKENI. The V and J ends lost 0 bases and 7 bases, in that order; junction bases with no gene match: 8. CDR3 loop: CASSPPSGQETNEQFF. CDR3 in DNA: TGTGCCAGCTCACCACCGTCGGGACAGGAGACTAATGAGCAGTTCTTC. The variable domain in full, with the rest retrieved from reference TRBV18 and TRBJ2-1, is NAGVMQNPRHLVRRRGQEARLRCSPMKGHSHVYWYRQLPEEGLKFMVYLQKENIIDESGMPKERFSAEFPKEGPSILRIQQVVRGDSAAYFCASSPPSGQETNEQFFGPGTRLTVL.

V is TRBV6-1 and J is TRBJ2-1; 8 bases are shared with TRBD2. The germline V gene encodes CDR1 MNHNS and CDR2 SASEGT. The CDR3 runs to 15 residues. The V segment lost 7 bases and the J segment 7 bases; nucleotides outside the gene matches: 12. CDR3 sequence: CASTPVREVLNEQFF. CDR3 nucleotides: TGTGCCAGCACCCCGGTGCGGGAGGTCCTTAATGAGCAGTTCTTC.

This clone was counted once. V is TRBV5-1 and J is TRBJ1-1; 8 positions match TRBD1. From germline, CDR1 is SGHRS and CDR2 YFSETQ. The CDR3 totals 15 residues. With V trimmed by 5 bases and J by 0 bases, 6 bases remained unmatched. CDR3 bases: TGCGCCAGCAGTCGAGAGACAGGGGTGAACACTGAAGCTTTCTTT. Translating it yields CASSRETGVNTEAFF.

This clone was seen once. V is TRBV11-2 and J is TRBJ2-7; possible D gene TRBD1, 6 bases. Trimming cost V 4 bases and J 0 bases, with 19 bases left between them. In germline, CDR1 is SGHAT, CDR2 FQNNGV. The CDR3 covers 17 residues. The CDR3 nucleotides are TGTGCCAGCAGCTCTGCCCCGAGGGGGAAGAGCTCCTACGAGCAGTACTTC. Its translation: CASSSAPRGKSSYEQYF.

This chain joins TRBV6-1 and TRBJ1-2, with 10 bases matching TRBD1. V shed 1 base and J 4 bases; nucleotides not matched to a gene: 3. CDR3 length: 15 residues. Per germline, CDR1 MNHNS and CDR2 SASEGT. The CDR3 DNA is TGTGCCAGCAGTGAAGGGGGACAGGGGCGCTATGGCTACACCTTC. Protein: CASSEGGQGRYGYTF.

About this clone itself: At one boundary the junction diverges from the germline segment, which might be a read error. V usage is TRBV6-5 and J usage is TRBJ2-7, with 8 bases that match TRBD1. Germline V lookup: CDR1 MNHEY, CDR2 SVGAGI. This CDR3 comprises 11 residues. For the CDR3, the DNA is TGTGCCAGCAGTTCCCTGGACAGGGAGGAGTTC. It translates to CASSSLDREEF.